This T cell receptor (beta chain) stems from a study of blood T cell repertoires in COVID-19. Study summary: Researchers got acute and convalescent COVID-19 samples from the United States, Italy and Spain. The cDNA or gDNA used as material had been derived from T cells, B-cell-depleted T cells, or PBMCs.

The J segment lost 4 bases and the V segment lost 5 bases, leaving 4 bases of the junction unmatched. This CDR3 contains 14 residues. Looked up from germline, CDR1 is MDHEN and CDR2 is SYDVKM. In the source study's methods: Amplification with reference gene primers provided the estimates of nucleated cell counts. Sequencing was performed with immunoSEQ multiplex PCR; in TCRdb, only in-frame clones are kept and a portion is missing. V, J and clone size are those of that table, while D and trimming were read from the DNA. The sample lists around 350,000 clones, around nine tenths seen once, with around 3% in the top ten.

The sample was peripheral blood. The chain uses TRBV28 and TRBJ2-4, with 8 bases that match TRBD1. The TCR sequence derives from a human donor in a cohort sampled during active COVID-19. CDR3 amino acids: CASSTWDRKNIQYF. The CDR3 DNA sequence: TGTGCCAGCAGTACGTGGGACAGGAAAAACATTCAGTACTTC.